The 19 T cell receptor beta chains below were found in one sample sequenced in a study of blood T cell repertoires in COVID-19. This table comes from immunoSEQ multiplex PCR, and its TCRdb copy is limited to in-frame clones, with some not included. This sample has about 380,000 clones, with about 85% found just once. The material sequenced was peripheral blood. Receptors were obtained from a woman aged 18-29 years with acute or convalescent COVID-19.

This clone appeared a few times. DNA of the CDR3: TGTGCCAGCAGCTTTGGGCAGGGGGTTCAGTATGGCTACACCTTC. Translated: CASSFGQGVQYGYTF. The chain combines TRBV5-4 with TRBJ1-2, with TRBD1 identical over 7 bases. This CDR3 contains 15 residues. Germline V gene lookup returns CDR1 SGHNT and CDR2 YYREEE (reference sequence). V dropped 2 bases and J dropped 5; count of bases not matched to a gene: 9.

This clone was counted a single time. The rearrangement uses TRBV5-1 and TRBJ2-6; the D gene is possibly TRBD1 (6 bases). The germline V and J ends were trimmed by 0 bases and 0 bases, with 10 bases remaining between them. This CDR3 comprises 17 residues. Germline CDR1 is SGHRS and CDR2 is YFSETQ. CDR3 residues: CASSLADRNSGANVLTF. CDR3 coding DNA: TGCGCCAGCAGCTTGGCCGACAGGAACTCTGGGGCCAACGTCCTGACTTTC.

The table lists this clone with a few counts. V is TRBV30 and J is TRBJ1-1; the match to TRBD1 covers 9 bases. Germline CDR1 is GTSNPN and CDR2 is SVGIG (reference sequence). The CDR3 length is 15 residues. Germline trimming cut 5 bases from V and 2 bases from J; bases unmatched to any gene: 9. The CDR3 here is CAWGRDRAFNTEAFF. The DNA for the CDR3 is TGTGCCTGGGGGCGGGACAGGGCGTTTAACACTGAAGCTTTCTTT.

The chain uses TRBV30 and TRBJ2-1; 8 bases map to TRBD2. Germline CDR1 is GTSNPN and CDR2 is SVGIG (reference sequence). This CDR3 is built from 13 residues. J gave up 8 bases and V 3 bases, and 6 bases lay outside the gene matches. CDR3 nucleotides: TGTGCCTGGAGCGGGGGGGCCTATGATGAGCAGTTCTTC. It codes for CAWSGGAYDEQFF.

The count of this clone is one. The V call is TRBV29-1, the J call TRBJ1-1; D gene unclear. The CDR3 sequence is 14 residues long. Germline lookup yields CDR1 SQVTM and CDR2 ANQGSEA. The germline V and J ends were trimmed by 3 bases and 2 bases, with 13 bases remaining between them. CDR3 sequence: CSVEGTFLNTEAFF. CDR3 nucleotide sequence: TGCAGCGTTGAGGGCACGTTTCTAAACACTGAAGCTTTCTTT.

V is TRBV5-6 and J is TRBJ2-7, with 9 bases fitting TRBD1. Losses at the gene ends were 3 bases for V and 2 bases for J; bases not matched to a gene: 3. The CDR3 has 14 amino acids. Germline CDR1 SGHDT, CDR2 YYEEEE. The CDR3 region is CASSSTGGPYEQYF. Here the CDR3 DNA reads TGTGCCAGCAGCTCGACAGGGGGACCCTACGAGCAGTACTTC.

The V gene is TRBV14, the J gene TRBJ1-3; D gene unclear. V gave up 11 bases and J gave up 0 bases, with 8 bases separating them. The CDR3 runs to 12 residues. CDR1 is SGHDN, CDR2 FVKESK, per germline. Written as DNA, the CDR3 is TGTGCCTCCGGGAACTCTGGAAACACCATATATTTT. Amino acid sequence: CASGNSGNTIYF.

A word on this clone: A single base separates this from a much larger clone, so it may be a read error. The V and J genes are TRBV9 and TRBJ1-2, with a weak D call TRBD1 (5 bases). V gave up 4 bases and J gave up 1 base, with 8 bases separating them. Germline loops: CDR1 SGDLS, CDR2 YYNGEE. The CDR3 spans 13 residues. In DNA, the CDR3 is TGTGCCAGCAGCTTCGACAGTAACTATGGCTACACCTTC. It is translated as CASSFDSNYGYTF.

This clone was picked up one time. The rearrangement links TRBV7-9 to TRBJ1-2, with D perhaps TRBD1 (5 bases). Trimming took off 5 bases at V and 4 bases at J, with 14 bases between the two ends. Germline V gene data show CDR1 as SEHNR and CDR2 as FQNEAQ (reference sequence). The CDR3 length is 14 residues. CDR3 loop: CASSTMDKLYGYTF. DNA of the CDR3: TGTGCCAGCAGCACCATGGACAAACTCTATGGCTACACCTTC.

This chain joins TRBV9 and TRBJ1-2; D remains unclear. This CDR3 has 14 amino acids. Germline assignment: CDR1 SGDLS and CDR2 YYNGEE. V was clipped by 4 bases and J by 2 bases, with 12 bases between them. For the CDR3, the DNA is TGTGCCAGCAGCAAGGACTCACCCAACTATGGCTACACCTTC. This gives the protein CASSKDSPNYGYTF.

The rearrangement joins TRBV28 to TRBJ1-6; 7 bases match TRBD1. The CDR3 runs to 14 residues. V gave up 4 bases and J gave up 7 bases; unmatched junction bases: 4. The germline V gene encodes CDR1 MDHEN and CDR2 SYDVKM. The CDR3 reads CASSYRGRNSPLHF. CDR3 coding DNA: TGTGCCAGCAGTTACAGGGGACGGAATTCACCCCTCCACTTT.

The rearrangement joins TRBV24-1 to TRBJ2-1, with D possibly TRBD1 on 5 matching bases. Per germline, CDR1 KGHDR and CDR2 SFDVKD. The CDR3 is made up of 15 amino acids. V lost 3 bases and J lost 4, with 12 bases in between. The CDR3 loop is CATSDGRVTYNEQFF. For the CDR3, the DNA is TGTGCCACCAGTGATGGCAGGGTCACTTACAATGAGCAGTTCTTC.

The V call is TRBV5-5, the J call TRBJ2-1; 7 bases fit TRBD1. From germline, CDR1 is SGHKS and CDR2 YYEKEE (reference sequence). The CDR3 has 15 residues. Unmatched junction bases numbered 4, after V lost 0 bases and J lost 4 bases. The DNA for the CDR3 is TGTGCCAGCAGCTTGGAAAGGGGGCATTACAATGAGCAGTTCTTC. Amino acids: CASSLERGHYNEQFF.

The CDR3 DNA follows: TGTGCCAGCAGCCGAGGGTCAACTAATGAAAAACTGTTTTTT. Protein sequence: CASSRGSTNEKLFF. The V call is TRBV11-2, the J call TRBJ1-4; D is ambiguous. The CDR3 length is 14 residues. The V gene's germline CDR1 is SGHAT and CDR2 FQNNGV. V lost 5 bases, J lost 0 bases, and 7 bases lay in between.

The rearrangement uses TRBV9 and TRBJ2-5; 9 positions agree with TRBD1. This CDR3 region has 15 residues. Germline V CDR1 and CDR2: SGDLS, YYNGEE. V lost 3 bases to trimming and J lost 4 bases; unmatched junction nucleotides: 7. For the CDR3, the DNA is TGTGCCAGCAGCGACCGGGACAGGGAATCAGAGACCCAGTACTTC. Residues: CASSDRDRESETQYF.

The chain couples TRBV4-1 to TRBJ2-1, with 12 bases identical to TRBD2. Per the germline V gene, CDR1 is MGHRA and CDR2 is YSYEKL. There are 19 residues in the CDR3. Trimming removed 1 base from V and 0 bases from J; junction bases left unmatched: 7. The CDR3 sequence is CASSQVLAGGPSSYNEQFF. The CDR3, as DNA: TGCGCCAGCAGCCAAGTACTAGCGGGAGGCCCGTCCTCCTACAATGAGCAGTTCTTC.

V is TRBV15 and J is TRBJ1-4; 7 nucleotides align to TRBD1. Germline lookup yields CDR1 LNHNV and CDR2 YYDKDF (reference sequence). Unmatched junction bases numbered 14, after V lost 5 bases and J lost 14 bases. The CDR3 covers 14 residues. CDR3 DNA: TGTGCCACCAGCCCCGCACGAACAGGGGATGGCCTGTTTTTT. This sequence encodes CATSPARTGDGLFF.

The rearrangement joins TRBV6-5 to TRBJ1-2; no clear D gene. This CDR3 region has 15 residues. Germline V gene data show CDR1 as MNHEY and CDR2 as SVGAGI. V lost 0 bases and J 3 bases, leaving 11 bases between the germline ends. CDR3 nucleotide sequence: TGTGCCAGCAGTTACTCCCCGGCAGGCGACTATGGCTACACCTTC. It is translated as CASSYSPAGDYGYTF.

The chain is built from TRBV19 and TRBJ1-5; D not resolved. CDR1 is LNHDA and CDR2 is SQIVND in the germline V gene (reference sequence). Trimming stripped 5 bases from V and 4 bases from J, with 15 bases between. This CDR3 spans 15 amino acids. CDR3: CASSQSGVLNQPQHF. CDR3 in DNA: TGTGCCAGTAGTCAGTCGGGAGTGCTAAATCAGCCCCAGCATTTT.